This T cell receptor (beta chain) was recorded in a study of T-cell memory formation after mild COVID-19. About the research overall: The two donors had largely donor-specific TCR clusters.

Germline V CDR1 and CDR2: SGHRS, YFSETQ. V was shortened by 5 bases and J by 6 bases, with 14 bases between the two germline ends. The CDR3 is 13 amino acids. This clonotype was seen a handful of times. No antigen is known for it. Study observations and caveats: Memory from before infection featured some responding clones, which suggests cross-reactive memory joined.

TCRdb used MiXCR to reprocess the 5' RACE reads, holding one entry per CDR3 protein. The sample lists about 320,000 distinct CDR3 sequences, roughly an eighth seen once, with approximately 22% in the top ten. This chain uses TRBV5-1 with TRBJ1-1, with D perhaps TRBD1 (5 bases). The clonotype originates from a man younger than 35 who had mild COVID-19 (a few samples of this study predate the infection). Cell type and time point are not known. Material for sequencing was PBMCs or a T cell subset sorted from them (not recorded which). The DNA for the CDR3 is TGCGCCAGCAGGATCCAGGGAGTGGCTGAAGCTTTCTTT. It yields the protein CASRIQGVAEAFF.